This T cell receptor (beta chain) was captured by sequencing in a study of Ad26.COV2.S vaccination and SARS-CoV-2 variants. Overall study results and limits: People who got the vaccine had more spike-specific TCR breadth than people who got placebo.

This table comes from immunoSEQ multiplex PCR, and its TCRdb copy is limited to in-frame clones, with some not included. The sample lists roughly 92,000 clones, under 90% seen once, with roughly 15% in the top ten. On this clone itself: The antigen is undetermined.

The germline CDR1 and CDR2 sequences are MNHNY and SVGAGI (reference sequence). V was clipped by 6 bases and J by 2 bases, with 11 bases between them. CDR3 length: 14 amino acids. The specimen comprised peripheral blood, sampled after recovery from COVID-19. This TCR came from a human donor who had recovered from COVID-19. The chain combines TRBV6-6 with TRBJ1-5; possible D gene TRBD1, 6 bases. Written as DNA, the CDR3 is TGTGCCAGCAGAGATCGGACAGGCAATCAGCCCCAGCATTTT. As protein: CASRDRTGNQPQHF.